This T cell receptor (beta chain) was captured by sequencing in a study of T-cell reconstitution after alpha-beta-depleted transplantation in children. Construction of the TCRbeta library involved unique molecular identifiers. In TCRdb, the PCR reads were re-called with MiXCR into one record per CDR3 protein. The sample yields more than 250,000 distinct CDR3 sequences, 9.9% seen once. The length of the CDR3 is 18 residues. V lost 6 bases and J lost 5, with 27 bases in between. Germline-derived CDR1 and CDR2 are LNHNV and YYDKDF (reference sequence). This clonotype was counted a few times. This rearrangement joins TRBV15 to TRBJ2-3; possible D gene TRBD1, 8 bases. The sample consisted of PBMCs from the stem cell graft donor, taken from the stem cell graft. The receptor was isolated from a human donor who donated a stem cell graft to a child with SCID. CDR3 sequence reads: CATRGGAGGILLGDTQYF. The CDR3 DNA sequence: TGTGCCACCAGGGGAGGGGCAGGGGGCATACTTTTGGGAGATACGCAGTATTTT.